This T cell receptor beta chain was observed in a study of blood T cell repertoires in COVID-19 (dated by TCRdb to 2020 to 2022). For context, the study as a whole: Collaborator samples came from the United States, Italy and Spain and covered acute and convalescent phases of COVID-19. The material from the prospective study consisted of cDNA or gDNA derived from T cells, B-cell-depleted T cells, or PBMCs. The dataset comprised deeply sampled blood TCRbeta repertoires from subjects exposed to, actively infected with, or recovered from COVID-19. The repertoires were made available in a free public database intended to serve as a resource for research on the immune response to SARS-CoV-2. The samples were drawn from the first 160 participants of the ongoing ImmuneRACE study and from over a thousand subjects provided by 6 global collaborators. Sample metadata almost always included a de-identified subject ID, COVID-19 status, age in years and sex. Where HLA class I and class II types were available, the types were taken from metadata supplied by the sample provider, not from assay-based typing. Broad study findings and their caveats: The quantity of clinical and demographic metadata differed by source and by participant and was supplied without curation.

One collaborating source in Seattle enrolled patients while the patients were actively infected and followed the patients over time throughout the course of disease. Collaborating institutions collected whole blood in K2EDTA tubes following their own protocols. For TCRbeta analysis, collaborators shipped samples in one of three forms: frozen whole blood, isolated PBMCs, or DNA extracted from either of those sample types. TCRbeta CDR3 regions were amplified from genomic DNA using the immunoSEQ Assay, a bias-controlled multiplex PCR. The authors processed their data as follows. The number of nucleated cells in each sample was estimated by amplification of reference gene primers within the assay. Sequence reads were collapsed and filtered to measure the absolute abundance of every unique TCRbeta CDR3 rearrangement. For each sample, productive Simpson clonality was calculated by taking the square root of Simpson's diversity index across productive rearrangements. This is the immuneACCESS table as TCRdb keeps it, with only in-frame sequences that have V and J called. A part of the clones is gone; compared with another copy, unresolved V genes explain less than half, and the rest is unexplained. V, J and clone size derive from that table, while D and trimming were established from the DNA sequence. The sample has around 290,000 clones on record, 86% of them singletons. Clones ranked in the top ten supply around 13% of the sample.

As to this clone: Its antigen is not yet known. Base qualities are missing; no much larger clone stands one base away.

The clonotype was recovered from a woman in her seventies with COVID-19, enrolled during active disease. The sample was peripheral blood.

The base sequence is TGTGCTAGTGGTTTGGTGGTAGCGGGGACCCTCAATGAGCAGTTCTTC. Translation gives CASGLVVAGTLNEQFF. In this chain, TRBV12-5 is recombined with TRBJ2-1; 8 nucleotides in the junction match TRBD2. Sequences LGHNT (CDR1) and FRNRAP (CDR2) are obtained from the germline V gene. Reading from cysteine to phenylalanine, the CDR3 counts 16 amino acids. The DNA shown is the 48-base CDR3, in frame from base 1. V trim: 0 bases; J trim: 6 bases; unmatched bases: 7.